This T cell receptor (beta chain) emerged from a study of T cells after yellow fever vaccination. A process of 5'RACE template switching, which added a universal primer site and UMIs, was used to make TCR cDNA. TCRdb ran MiXCR on the 5' RACE reads and lists one entry per CDR3 protein. The sample consists of 300,000 to 350,000 distinct CDR3 sequences, roughly 10% of them appearing once. This clonotype was recorded at least ten times. Its specificity is not known. Study results and limitations: Across the CD4 and CD8 compartments, a small share of clonotypes was present in both. Weaker overall, the secondary response nonetheless peaked faster (day 5 versus 15).

V was trimmed by 6 bases and J by 5 bases, leaving 13 bases between them. Germline V gene lookup returns CDR1 SNHLY and CDR2 FYNNEI. This CDR3 has 13 residues. This chain links TRBV2 with TRBJ1-1; TRBD1 is a possible D gene (6 bases). The receptor's source is a man between 18 and 35 years old who received the YFV17D yellow fever vaccine. Sequenced here: CD4+ T cells sorted from PBMCs, sampled 45 days after the yellow fever booster vaccination. DNA of the CDR3: TGTGCCAGCAGGGCAGGGGATGATACTGAAGCTTTCTTT. It translates to CASRAGDDTEAFF.